This T cell receptor beta chain was profiled in a study of shared T cell receptors in the human thymus. This CDR3 comprises 14 residues. The germline V gene has CDR1 MGHDK and CDR2 SYGVNS. Trimming took off 3 bases at V and 0 bases at J, with 9 bases between the two ends. The assay was immunoSEQ multiplex PCR, and TCRdb's table has in-frame clones only and misses some. This table has hundreds of thousands of clones, about 89% appearing once. This same sample was also part of a study on human thymus T cells. According to that study: Thymic resections from corrective heart surgery supplied the tissue. The related literature has documented a marked overlap of thymic repertoires among unrelated individuals.

Sequencing was performed on thymocytes. The chain employs TRBV25-1 and TRBJ2-7; D not certain. The receptor comes from a boy younger than two with a congenital heart defect. CDR3 sequence: CASSDAASSYEQYF. CDR3 DNA: TGTGCCAGCAGTGACGCCGCCAGCTCCTACGAGCAGTACTTC.